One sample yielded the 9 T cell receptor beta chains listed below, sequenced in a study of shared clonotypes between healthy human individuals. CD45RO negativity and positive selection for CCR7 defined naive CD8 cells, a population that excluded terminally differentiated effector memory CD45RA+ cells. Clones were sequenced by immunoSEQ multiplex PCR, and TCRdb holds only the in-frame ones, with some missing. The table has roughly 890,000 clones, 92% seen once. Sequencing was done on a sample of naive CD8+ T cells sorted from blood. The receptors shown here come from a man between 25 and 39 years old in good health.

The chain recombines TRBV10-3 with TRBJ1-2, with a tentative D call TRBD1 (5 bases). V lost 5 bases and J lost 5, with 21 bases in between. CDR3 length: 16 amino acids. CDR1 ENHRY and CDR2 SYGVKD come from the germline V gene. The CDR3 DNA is TGTGCCATCAGTCCCCCAGGCAGGGCGCTGAGTTATGGCTACACCTTC. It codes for CAISPPGRALSYGYTF.

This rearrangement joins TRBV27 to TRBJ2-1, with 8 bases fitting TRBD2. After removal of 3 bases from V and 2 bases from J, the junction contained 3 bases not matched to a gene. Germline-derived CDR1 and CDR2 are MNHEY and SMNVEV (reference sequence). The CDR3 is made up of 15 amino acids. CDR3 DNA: TGTGCCAGCAGTTTGACTAGCGACCCCTACAATGAGCAGTTCTTC. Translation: CASSLTSDPYNEQFF.

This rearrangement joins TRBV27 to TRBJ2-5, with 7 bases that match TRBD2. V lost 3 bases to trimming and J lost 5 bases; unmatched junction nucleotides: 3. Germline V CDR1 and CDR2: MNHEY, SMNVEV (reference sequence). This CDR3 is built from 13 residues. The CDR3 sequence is CASSLVGGETQYF. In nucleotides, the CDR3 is TGTGCCAGCAGTTTGGTGGGGGGGGAGACCCAGTACTTC.

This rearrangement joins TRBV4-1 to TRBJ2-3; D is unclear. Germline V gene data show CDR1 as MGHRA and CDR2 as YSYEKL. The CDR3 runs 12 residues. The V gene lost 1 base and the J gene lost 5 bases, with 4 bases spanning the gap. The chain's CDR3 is CASSQAEDTQYF. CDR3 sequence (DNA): TGCGCCAGCAGCCAAGCCGAAGATACGCAGTATTTT.

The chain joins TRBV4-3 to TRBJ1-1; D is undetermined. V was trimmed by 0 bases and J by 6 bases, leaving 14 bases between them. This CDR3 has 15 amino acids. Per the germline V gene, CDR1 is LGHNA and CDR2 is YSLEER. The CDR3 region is CASSQDLGSDAEAFF. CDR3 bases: TGCGCCAGCAGCCAAGATCTGGGTAGTGATGCTGAAGCTTTCTTT.

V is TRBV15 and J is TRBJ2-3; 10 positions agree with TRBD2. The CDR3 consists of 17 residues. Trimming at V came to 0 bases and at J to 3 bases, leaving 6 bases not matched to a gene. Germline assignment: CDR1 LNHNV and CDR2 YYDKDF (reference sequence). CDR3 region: CATSRELASGRTDTQYF. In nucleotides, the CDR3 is TGTGCCACCAGCAGAGAACTAGCTAGCGGGAGAACAGATACGCAGTATTTT.

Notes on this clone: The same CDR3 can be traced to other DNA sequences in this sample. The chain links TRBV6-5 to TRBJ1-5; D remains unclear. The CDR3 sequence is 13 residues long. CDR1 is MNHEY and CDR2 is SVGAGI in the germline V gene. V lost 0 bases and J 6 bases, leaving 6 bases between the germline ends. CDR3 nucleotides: TGTGCCAGCAGTTACTCCAACAGTCAGCCCCAGCATTTT. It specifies CASSYSNSQPQHF.

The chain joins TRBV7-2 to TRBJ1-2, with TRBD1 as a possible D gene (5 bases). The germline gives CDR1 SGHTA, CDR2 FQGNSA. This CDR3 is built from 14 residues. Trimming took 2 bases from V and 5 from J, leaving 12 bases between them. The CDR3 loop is CASSLNRSGYGYTF. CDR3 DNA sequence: TGTGCCAGCAGCTTAAACAGGTCTGGATATGGCTACACCTTC.

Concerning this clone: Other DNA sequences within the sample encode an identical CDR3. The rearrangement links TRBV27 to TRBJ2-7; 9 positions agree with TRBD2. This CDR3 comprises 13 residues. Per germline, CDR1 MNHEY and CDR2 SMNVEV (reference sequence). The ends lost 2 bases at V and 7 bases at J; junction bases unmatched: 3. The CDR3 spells CASSLGLAGEQYF. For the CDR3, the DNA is TGTGCCAGCAGTTTAGGGCTAGCGGGAGAGCAGTACTTC.